The 26 T cell receptor beta chains below were found in one sample sequenced in a study of PD-1 blockade in mismatch repair-deficient tumors. Here immunoSEQ multiplex PCR was the method, and the copy in TCRdb shows in-frame clones only, minus some. The table has some 51,000 clones, roughly 80% seen once. The sample was peripheral blood, taken 20 weeks after starting pembrolizumab. These receptors all come from an adult with mismatch repair-deficient cancer.

The chain joins TRBV19 to TRBJ2-5; 7 bases align to TRBD1. The germline V gene encodes CDR1 LNHDA and CDR2 SQIVND (reference sequence). This CDR3 is 15 amino acids long. J was trimmed by 4 bases and V by 3 bases; bases with no gene match: 8. This CDR3 reads CASSIDATGTETQYF. In DNA form, the CDR3 reads TGTGCCAGTAGTATCGACGCGACAGGGACAGAGACCCAGTACTTC. The full variable domain, its missing parts supplied by reference TRBV19 and TRBJ2-5, is DGGITQSPKYLFRKEGQNVTLSCEQNLNHDAMYWYRQDPGQGLRLIYYSQIVNDFQKGDIAEGYSVSREKKESFPLTVTSAQKNPTAFYLCASSIDATGTETQYFGPGTRLLVL.

This chain links TRBV7-2 with TRBJ2-5; the match to TRBD2 covers 7 bases. CDR1 and CDR2 from the germline V gene are SGHTA and FQGNSA. CDR3 size: 16 residues. V shed 4 bases, J shed 2 bases, and the junction held 10 bases outside the gene matches. CDR3 sequence: CASSSGSSGLQETQYF. DNA for the CDR3: TGTGCCAGCAGCTCCGGGAGTAGCGGGCTACAAGAGACCCAGTACTTC.

The chain joins TRBV10-3 to TRBJ2-7, with D possibly matching TRBD2 (6 bases). The germline V gene has CDR1 ENHRY and CDR2 SYGVKD. V was clipped by 8 bases and J by 4 bases, with 18 bases between them. The CDR3 totals 14 residues. The CDR3 region is CAIGGFAGRYEQYF. The DNA of the CDR3 is TGTGCCATCGGGGGTTTCGCGGGAAGGTACGAGCAGTACTTC.

The rearrangement joins TRBV7-8 to TRBJ2-7; 9 nucleotides agree with TRBD2. Trimming removed 1 base from V and 6 bases from J; junction bases left unmatched: 4. The CDR3 extends over 14 amino acids. Per germline, CDR1 SGHVS and CDR2 FQNEAQ. CDR3 sequence: CASSLGGRGSEQYF. The CDR3 DNA sequence: TGTGCCAGCAGCTTAGGCGGGAGGGGCTCCGAGCAGTACTTC.

This clone was counted once. J is TRBJ1-2 and V is TRBV5-4; the D gene is possibly TRBD1 (5 bases). The V and J ends lost 7 bases and 0 bases respectively, with 16 bases between them. The CDR3 covers 15 residues. Germline V gene sequence: CDR1 SGHNT, CDR2 YYREEE (reference sequence). The DNA for the CDR3 is TGTGCCAGCTCCCTGGGGGGGGGAGCTAACTATGGCTACACCTTC. As protein: CASSLGGGANYGYTF. The full variable domain, rest sourced from reference TRBV5-4 and TRBJ1-2, is ETGVTQSPTHLIKTRGQQVTLRCSSQSGHNTVSWYQQALGQGPQFIFQYYREEENGRGNFPPRFSGLQFPNYSSELNVNALELDDSALYLCASSLGGGANYGYTFGSGTRLTVV.

The chain couples TRBV11-3 to TRBJ2-7; the D gene is possibly TRBD1 (6 bases). Trimming stripped 2 bases from V and 1 base from J, with 9 bases between. The CDR3 contains 14 residues. The germline V gene has CDR1 SGHNT and CDR2 YENEEA. CDR3 DNA sequence: TGTGCCAGCAGCTTACAGGGGTATTCCTACGAGCAGTACTTC. This sequence encodes CASSLQGYSYEQYF.

This chain connects TRBV5-6 to TRBJ2-7, with 7 nucleotides matching TRBD1. The V gene's germline CDR1 is SGHDT and CDR2 YYEEEE. The CDR3 has 14 amino acids. After removal of 6 bases from V and 0 bases from J, the junction contained 6 bases not matched to a gene. In DNA, the CDR3 is TGTGCCAGCACCGGATGGACAGGCTCCTACGAGCAGTACTTC. Protein: CASTGWTGSYEQYF.

This chain links TRBV18 with TRBJ2-2; TRBD1 might be the D (5 bases). The CDR3 runs 15 residues. CDR1 and CDR2 (germline): KGHSH, LQKENI. Trimming stripped 3 bases from V and 3 bases from J, with 11 bases between. In DNA, the CDR3 is TGTGCCAGCTCACCTGGGGCGGTTTACACCGGGGAGCTGTTTTTT. Translation: CASSPGAVYTGELFF.

The chain carries TRBV19 and TRBJ2-4, with 10 bases identical to TRBD1. The CDR3 has 15 residues. Germline values: CDR1 LNHDA, CDR2 SQIVND (reference sequence). V shed 5 bases and J 5 bases; nucleotides not matched to a gene: 6. The CDR3 sequence: CASSLGTGAQNIQYF. In DNA form, the CDR3 reads TGTGCCAGTAGTCTTGGGACAGGGGCCCAAAACATTCAGTACTTC.

The chain is built from TRBV7-2 and TRBJ2-7, with 11 bases identical to TRBD2. The CDR3 covers 15 residues. The germline V gene has CDR1 SGHTA and CDR2 FQGNSA. The V and J ends lost 5 bases and 4 bases, in that order; junction bases with no gene match: 7. CDR3 region: CASSPRLAGRYEQYF. DNA for the CDR3: TGTGCCAGCAGCCCGAGACTAGCGGGAAGGTACGAGCAGTACTTC.

This chain connects TRBV7-8 to TRBJ2-1, with TRBD1 as a possible D gene (5 bases). Germline V gene sequence: CDR1 SGHVS, CDR2 FQNEAQ. V was trimmed by 4 bases and J by 2 bases, leaving 9 bases between them. CDR3 size: 14 residues. CDR3 residues: CASSYSTAYNEQFF. DNA for the CDR3: TGTGCCAGCAGCTACTCGACAGCCTACAATGAGCAGTTCTTC. Full variable domain (missing parts from reference TRBV7-8 and TRBJ2-1): GAGVSQSPRYKVAKRGQDVALRCDPISGHVSLFWYQQALGQGPEFLTYFQNEAQLDKSGLPSDRFFAERPEGSVSTLKIQRTQQEDSAVYLCASSYSTAYNEQFFGPGTRLTVL.

This clone is labeled medium-sized (0.01 to 0.1%). This sequence joins TRBV9 and TRBJ2-3, with unresolved D. From germline, CDR1 is SGDLS and CDR2 YYNGEE. CDR3 length equals 16 residues. Between the trimmed V and J ends, which lost 1 base and 2 bases, there was a span of 14 bases. The DNA of the CDR3 is TGTGCCAGCAGCGTAAGTGGGTACGACCTCACAGATACGCAGTATTTT. It codes for CASSVSGYDLTDTQYF.

The chain joins TRBV5-6 to TRBJ2-3; 10 bases agree with TRBD2. The CDR3 is 18 amino acids. The ends lost 2 bases at V and 0 bases at J; junction bases unmatched: 9. Germline CDR1 and CDR2: SGHDT and YYEEEE. Here the CDR3 DNA reads TGTGCCAGCAGCTTAGTTTGGTCTAGCGGGAGTAGCACAGATACGCAGTATTTT. Amino acid sequence: CASSLVWSSGSSTDTQYF.

J is TRBJ2-4 and V is TRBV18; 7 bases are a match to TRBD1. CDR1 is KGHSH, CDR2 LQKENI, per germline. The CDR3 runs to 16 residues. J lost 5 bases, V lost 1 base, and 8 bases had no gene match. The CDR3 reads CASSPLGTGAENIQYF. The CDR3 region has the DNA TGTGCCAGCTCACCACTCGGAACAGGGGCAGAAAACATTCAGTACTTC.

The chain uses TRBV5-5 and TRBJ2-1; D may be TRBD2 (5 bases). There are 12 residues in the CDR3. Trimming shortened V by 4 bases and J by 6 bases, and 8 bases separated the two germline ends. Looked up from germline, CDR1 is SGHKS and CDR2 is YYEKEE (reference sequence). The CDR3 spells CASSGSRNEQFF. CDR3 nucleotide sequence: TGTGCCAGCAGCGGGAGTCGCAATGAGCAGTTCTTC.

V gene TRBV7-3 combines with J gene TRBJ2-7; D is uncertain. The germline CDR1 and CDR2 sequences are SGHTA and FQGTGA. V was trimmed by 2 bases and J by 1 base, leaving 6 bases between them. The CDR3 covers 13 residues. CDR3 loop: CASSLVWSYEQYF. CDR3 sequence (DNA): TGTGCCAGCAGCTTAGTTTGGTCCTACGAGCAGTACTTC.

This clone qualifies as medium-sized (0.01 to 0.1%). The sample has other DNA sequences that encode this CDR3 too. The chain uses TRBV7-9 and TRBJ2-7; a weak D match, TRBD2 (5 bases). CDR1 SEHNR and CDR2 FQNEAQ come from the germline V gene (reference sequence). The CDR3 is made up of 12 amino acids. V was trimmed by 6 bases and J by 3 bases, leaving 9 bases between them. The CDR3 nucleotides read TGTGCCAGCAGTTCAGACTACTACGAGCAGTACTTC. It is translated as CASSSDYYEQYF.

This clone was counted a single time. The rearrangement joins TRBV28 to TRBJ1-1, with a possible D match to TRBD1 (6 bases). CDR1 is MDHEN and CDR2 is SYDVKM in the germline V gene. The germline V and J ends were trimmed by 6 bases and 0 bases, with 20 bases remaining between them. This CDR3 is built from 17 residues. CDR3 sequence (DNA): TGTGCCAGCAGCCCCACACAGGGTGCGGTAATGAACACTGAAGCTTTCTTT. It encodes CASSPTQGAVMNTEAFF.

The chain recombines TRBV19 with TRBJ1-3, with D perhaps TRBD1 (5 bases). Germline V gene lookup returns CDR1 LNHDA and CDR2 SQIVND (reference sequence). V dropped 5 bases and J dropped 0 bases, with 11 bases sitting between them. This CDR3 has 15 amino acids. CDR3 coding DNA: TGTGCCAGTAGTGTGCAGGGATTCTCTGGAAACACCATATATTTT. Residues: CASSVQGFSGNTIYF.

This chain uses TRBV27 with TRBJ2-7, with a weak D call TRBD2 (5 bases). CDR1 and CDR2 from the germline V gene are MNHEY and SMNVEV (reference sequence). This CDR3 comprises 13 residues. V shed 8 bases and J shed 4 bases, with 15 bases lying between them. The CDR3 here is CASLPPGSYEQYF. DNA of the CDR3: TGTGCCAGCCTACCCCCGGGGAGTTACGAGCAGTACTTC.

This clone is medium-sized. The gene calls are TRBV7-2 and TRBJ1-5; D not resolved. CDR1 and CDR2 from the germline V gene are SGHTA and FQGNSA. This CDR3 region has 15 residues. Between the trimmed V and J ends, which lost 2 bases and 0 bases, there was a span of 8 bases. CDR3 sequence (DNA): TGTGCCAGCAGCTTACGGGGTTATAGCAATCAGCCCCAGCATTTT. It codes for CASSLRGYSNQPQHF. The full variable domain, its missing parts supplied by reference TRBV7-2 and TRBJ1-5, is GAGVSQSPSNKVTEKGKDVELRCDPISGHTALYWYRQSLGQGLEFLIYFQGNSAPDKSGLPSDRFSAERTGGSVSTLTIQRTQQEDSAVYLCASSLRGYSNQPQHFGDGTRLSIL.

The CDR3 coding sequence is TGTGCCAGCAGCTTGCTTCAGACTAGCGGTACCAAAAACATTCAGTACTTC. Amino acids: CASSLLQTSGTKNIQYF. The rearrangement links TRBV5-5 to TRBJ2-4; 9 nucleotides line up with TRBD2. There are 17 residues in the CDR3. J gave up 2 bases and V 1 base, and 7 bases lay outside the gene matches. CDR1 SGHKS and CDR2 YYEKEE come from the germline V gene (reference sequence).

The CDR3 DNA follows: TGTGCCAGCAGCTTAGAGGGACAGGGGCGAGAGACCCAGTACTTC. Its protein is CASSLEGQGRETQYF. This chain uses TRBV7-8 with TRBJ2-5; 10 bases are shared with TRBD1. Trimming removed 1 base from V and 4 bases from J; junction bases left unmatched: 3. The CDR3 runs 15 residues. CDR1 is SGHVS and CDR2 is FQNEAQ in the germline V gene.

The rearrangement links TRBV19 to TRBJ2-7; 12 nucleotides line up with TRBD2. Germline lookup yields CDR1 LNHDA and CDR2 SQIVND (reference sequence). V shed 3 bases and J 3 bases; nucleotides not matched to a gene: 9. The CDR3 contains 17 residues. The CDR3 coding sequence is TGTGCCAGTAGTATCTCCTATACTAGCGGGAGGCACTACGAGCAGTACTTC. Residues: CASSISYTSGRHYEQYF.

The gene calls are TRBV9 and TRBJ1-5; D is ambiguous. The CDR3 runs 14 residues. The germline gives CDR1 SGDLS, CDR2 YYNGEE. Deletions cut 0 bases from V and 7 bases from J, with 11 bases between. CDR3: CASSVGTGGQPQHF. The CDR3 DNA is TGTGCCAGCAGCGTAGGAACCGGCGGGCAGCCCCAGCATTTT.

This sequence joins TRBV5-1 and TRBJ2-4; D may be TRBD1 or TRBD2 (5 bases each). V dropped 4 bases and J dropped 4 bases, with 12 bases sitting between them. This CDR3 region has 14 residues. Germline loops: CDR1 SGHRS, CDR2 YFSETQ. The CDR3 DNA follows: TGCGCCAGCAGCGGCCGGGACCCTAAAAACATTCAGTACTTC. Translated: CASSGRDPKNIQYF.